A selection of T cell receptor beta chains follows, all from one sample in a study of shared clonotypes between healthy human individuals. The method was immunoSEQ multiplex PCR; TCRdb's version includes in-frame clones alone and lacks a portion of them. The data contain about 360,000 clones, over 70% of them singletons. Material for sequencing was memory CD4+ T cells sorted from blood. Receptor source: a man younger than 45 in good health. The CDR3 runs from the conserved cysteine through the conserved F or W. A D gene is named only where the DNA matches it firmly. A row's size may be missing; if present it is once, few, many or a size class.

v_call: TRBV30; clone_size: .; d_call: .; j_call: TRBJ1-1; cdr3_nt: TGTGCCTGGAGTCGCCGAAGGGGTGGGGACACTGAAGCTTTCTTC; cdr3_aa: CAWSRRRGGDTEAFF
v_call: TRBV5-1; clone_size: many; d_call: TRBD1; j_call: TRBJ1-2; cdr3_nt: TGCGCCAGCAGCTTATCTTTGGGACAGTTTAATGGCTACACCTTC; cdr3_aa: CASSLSLGQFNGYTF
v_call: TRBV20-1; clone_size: .; d_call: .; j_call: TRBJ2-5; cdr3_nt: TGCAGTGCTCAGGGGAAAGAGACCCAGTACTTC; cdr3_aa: CSAQGKETQYF
v_call: TRBV18; clone_size: .; d_call: .; j_call: TRBJ1-1; cdr3_nt: TGTGCCAGCTCACCCTCACAGGGCCCGAACACTGAAGCTTTCTTT; cdr3_aa: CASSPSQGPNTEAFF
v_call: TRBV19; clone_size: .; d_call: .; j_call: TRBJ1-5; cdr3_nt: TGTGCCAGTAGTATAGACCGAAGACAGAATAGCAATCAGCCCCAGCATTTT; cdr3_aa: CASSIDRRQNSNQPQHF
v_call: TRBV19; clone_size: .; d_call: TRBD1; j_call: TRBJ1-2; cdr3_nt: TGTGCCAGTAGTCTGACGACAGGGCGGAATGGCTACACCTTC; cdr3_aa: CASSLTTGRNGYTF
v_call: TRBV7-2; clone_size: .; d_call: .; j_call: TRBJ2-7; cdr3_nt: TGTGCCAGCAGCTTGGGCGAGGGGTGGTACGAGCAGTACTTC; cdr3_aa: CASSLGEGWYEQYF
v_call: TRBV5-4; clone_size: .; d_call: .; j_call: TRBJ2-1; cdr3_nt: TGTGCCAGCAGCCCACGCCAGGGATCCTACAATGAGCAGTTCTTC; cdr3_aa: CASSPRQGSYNEQFF
v_call: TRBV7-9; clone_size: .; d_call: TRBD2; j_call: TRBJ2-1; cdr3_nt: TGTGCCAGCTCCTCCGGGACTACACGACAAGCAGGCGGTGAGCAGTTCTTC; cdr3_aa: CASSSGTTRQAGGEQFF
v_call: TRBV5-1; clone_size: .; d_call: .; j_call: TRBJ2-1; cdr3_nt: TGCGCCAGCAGAACAGTGGGGGCCTACAATGAGCAGTTCTTC; cdr3_aa: CASRTVGAYNEQFF
v_call: TRBV6-1; clone_size: .; d_call: .; j_call: TRBJ1-4; cdr3_nt: TGTGCCAGCAGGAGGACAGCCCCTGAAAAACTGTTTTTT; cdr3_aa: CASRRTAPEKLFF
v_call: TRBV29-1; clone_size: .; d_call: .; j_call: TRBJ2-7; cdr3_nt: TGCAGCGTAGAACAGGGTTCAGCCAACGAGCAGTACTTC; cdr3_aa: CSVEQGSANEQYF
v_call: TRBV5-1; clone_size: .; d_call: .; j_call: TRBJ2-2; cdr3_nt: TGCGCCAGCAGCCCCGGCGGGGTTAACACCGGGGAGCTGTTTTTT; cdr3_aa: CASSPGGVNTGELFF
v_call: TRBV5-4; clone_size: many; d_call: TRBD1; j_call: TRBJ2-5; cdr3_nt: TGTGCCAGCAGTTCCTGGGACAGGGGGCACCAAGAGACCCAGTACTTC; cdr3_aa: CASSSWDRGHQETQYF
v_call: TRBV30; clone_size: once; d_call: TRBD1; j_call: TRBJ2-1; cdr3_nt: TGTGCCTGGACGGTACTTGGACAGGGCGGGAATGAGCAGTTCTTC; cdr3_aa: CAWTVLGQGGNEQFF
v_call: TRBV2; clone_size: few; d_call: TRBD1; j_call: TRBJ2-2; cdr3_nt: TGTGCCAGCAGTGGGACAGGGGGAACCGGGGAGCTGTTTTTT; cdr3_aa: CASSGTGGTGELFF
v_call: TRBV14; clone_size: few; d_call: .; j_call: TRBJ2-1; cdr3_nt: TGTGCCAGCAGCCAAGAAACAGGTCCTTACAATGAGCAGTTCTTC; cdr3_aa: CASSQETGPYNEQFF
v_call: TRBV5-4; clone_size: .; d_call: TRBD2; j_call: TRBJ2-2; cdr3_nt: TGTGCCACGGGACTAGCGGGATTTAACACCGGGGAGCTGTTTTTT; cdr3_aa: CATGLAGFNTGELFF
v_call: TRBV5-8; clone_size: .; d_call: .; j_call: TRBJ2-5; cdr3_nt: TGTGCCAGCAGCTTCGTGAGGGAGACCCAGTACTTC; cdr3_aa: CASSFVRETQYF
v_call: TRBV7-9; clone_size: few; d_call: .; j_call: TRBJ1-6; cdr3_nt: TGTGCCAGCAGCCTGGGGGGATTTTCCGGCAATAATTCACCCCTCCACTTT; cdr3_aa: CASSLGGFSGNNSPLHF
v_call: TRBV7-9; clone_size: .; d_call: TRBD2; j_call: TRBJ2-1; cdr3_nt: TGTGCCAGCAGCCCGAAAGTGGGGCGGGAGAGCTCCTACAATGAGCAGTTCTTC; cdr3_aa: CASSPKVGRESSYNEQFF
v_call: TRBV5-6; clone_size: .; d_call: TRBD2; j_call: TRBJ2-7; cdr3_nt: TGTGCCAGCAGCTTGGTACTAGCGGAAGAGCAGTACTTC; cdr3_aa: CASSLVLAEEQYF
v_call: TRBV29-1; clone_size: .; d_call: .; j_call: TRBJ2-5; cdr3_nt: TGCAGCGTTGAAGGGCACGACAGCCGAGAGACCCAGTACTTC; cdr3_aa: CSVEGHDSRETQYF
v_call: TRBV19; clone_size: once; d_call: TRBD1; j_call: TRBJ1-4; cdr3_nt: TGTGCCAGTAGTACGAAGACAGGGGGCAAACTGTTTTTT; cdr3_aa: CASSTKTGGKLFF
v_call: TRBV19; clone_size: .; d_call: TRBD2; j_call: TRBJ2-1; cdr3_nt: TGTGCCAGTAGTATAGGGAGCGGGAGGGCCACCAATGAGCAGTTCTTC; cdr3_aa: CASSIGSGRATNEQFF
v_call: TRBV7-2; clone_size: .; d_call: TRBD1; j_call: TRBJ1-1; cdr3_nt: TGTGCCAGCAGCTTCGAGGGGGCCGGGACAGGGGTTCGCACTGAAGCTTTCTTT; cdr3_aa: CASSFEGAGTGVRTEAFF
v_call: TRBV7-2; clone_size: few; d_call: .; j_call: TRBJ2-4; cdr3_nt: TGTGCCAGCAGCTCCCAGGACTGGGGGAACATTCAGTACTTC; cdr3_aa: CASSSQDWGNIQYF
v_call: TRBV4-1; clone_size: .; d_call: TRBD2; j_call: TRBJ2-2; cdr3_nt: TGCGCCAGCAGTTGGACTAGCGGGACTACCGGGGAGCTGTTTTTT; cdr3_aa: CASSWTSGTTGELFF
v_call: TRBV29-1; clone_size: few; d_call: .; j_call: TRBJ2-7; cdr3_nt: TGCAGCGTGCAACAGGGTTACGAGCAGTACTTC; cdr3_aa: CSVQQGYEQYF
v_call: TRBV11-2; clone_size: .; d_call: .; j_call: TRBJ2-1; cdr3_nt: TGTGCCAGCAGCTTAAGTAGTGGGGAGTACAATGAGCAGTTCTTC; cdr3_aa: CASSLSSGEYNEQFF
v_call: TRBV6-1; clone_size: .; d_call: TRBD1; j_call: TRBJ2-2; cdr3_nt: TGTGCCAGCAGCCACAGGGGACAAAACACCGGGGAGCTGTTTTTT; cdr3_aa: CASSHRGQNTGELFF
v_call: TRBV5-1; clone_size: once; d_call: .; j_call: TRBJ1-1; cdr3_nt: TGCGCCAGCAGCCCGGGACCTTCGAACACTGAAGCTTTCTTT; cdr3_aa: CASSPGPSNTEAFF
v_call: TRBV5-1; clone_size: once; d_call: .; j_call: TRBJ2-7; cdr3_nt: TGCGCCAGCAAATCCGCCTCCACACCGGGGGAGCAGTACTTC; cdr3_aa: CASKSASTPGEQYF
v_call: TRBV19; clone_size: few; d_call: .; j_call: TRBJ2-2; cdr3_nt: TGTGCCAGTAGTATCTCACCGATTGGAGCCGGGGAGCTGTTTTTT; cdr3_aa: CASSISPIGAGELFF
v_call: TRBV30; clone_size: .; d_call: .; j_call: TRBJ2-2; cdr3_nt: TGTGCCTGGAGTGACAGGGGGGGGGCCGGGGAGCTGTTTTTT; cdr3_aa: CAWSDRGGAGELFF
v_call: TRBV18; clone_size: once; d_call: .; j_call: TRBJ2-5; cdr3_nt: TGTGCCAGCTCACCACCGAGAGGGTCTGCAGAGACCCAGTACTTC; cdr3_aa: CASSPPRGSAETQYF
v_call: TRBV2; clone_size: once; d_call: .; j_call: TRBJ2-7; cdr3_nt: TGTGCCAGCAGTCCTTGGCTGGGCCACGAGCAGTACTTC; cdr3_aa: CASSPWLGHEQYF
v_call: TRBV5-1; clone_size: .; d_call: TRBD2; j_call: TRBJ2-5; cdr3_nt: TGCGCCAGCACGCGGGGGGACCAAGAGACCCAGTACTTC; cdr3_aa: CASTRGDQETQYF
v_call: TRBV4-1; clone_size: .; d_call: .; j_call: TRBJ2-1; cdr3_nt: TGCGCCAGCAGCCGCCGACTAGGTACCGGAGACAATGAGCAGTTCTTC; cdr3_aa: CASSRRLGTGDNEQFF
v_call: TRBV11-2; clone_size: .; d_call: TRBD1; j_call: TRBJ2-7; cdr3_nt: TGTGCCAGCAGCTTAGAGCTCCCGCGGACAGGGGGTACCTCCTACGAGCAGTACTTC; cdr3_aa: CASSLELPRTGGTSYEQYF
v_call: TRBV14; clone_size: .; d_call: .; j_call: TRBJ2-7; cdr3_nt: TGTGCCAGCAGCCAAGGTTTCCGGGTTGACTACGAGCAGTACTTC; cdr3_aa: CASSQGFRVDYEQYF
v_call: TRBV28; clone_size: .; d_call: .; j_call: TRBJ1-5; cdr3_nt: TGTGCCAGCAGTTTGGGGGTTACTCAGCCCCAGCATTTT; cdr3_aa: CASSLGVTQPQHF
v_call: TRBV7-9; clone_size: .; d_call: .; j_call: TRBJ2-7; cdr3_nt: TGTGCCAGCAGACCGTTGTACGAGCAGTACTTC; cdr3_aa: CASRPLYEQYF
v_call: TRBV7-9; clone_size: .; d_call: TRBD2; j_call: TRBJ2-5; cdr3_nt: TGTGCCAGCAGCTTAGCCCTGGGACTAGCGTTTGGAGGACAAGAGACCCAGTACTTC; cdr3_aa: CASSLALGLAFGGQETQYF
v_call: TRBV5-1; clone_size: many; d_call: .; j_call: TRBJ2-7; cdr3_nt: TGCGCCAGCAGCTTGGATCCGGGCACGGCGAAGGGGCAGTACTTC; cdr3_aa: CASSLDPGTAKGQYF
v_call: TRBV6-5; clone_size: once; d_call: TRBD1; j_call: TRBJ2-7; cdr3_nt: TGTGCCAGCAGTTACGGCGGGACAGGGGGCTCCTACGAGCAGTACTTC; cdr3_aa: CASSYGGTGGSYEQYF
v_call: TRBV7-8; clone_size: .; d_call: .; j_call: TRBJ2-3; cdr3_nt: TGTGCCAGCAGCTTAGAAGGAGCGGGCACAGATACGCAGTATTTT; cdr3_aa: CASSLEGAGTDTQYF
v_call: TRBV6-6; clone_size: .; d_call: .; j_call: TRBJ1-1; cdr3_nt: TGTGCCAGCAGTGACCCCAGGGTAGGCAGCACTGAAGCTTTCTTT; cdr3_aa: CASSDPRVGSTEAFF
v_call: TRBV9; clone_size: once; d_call: .; j_call: TRBJ2-2; cdr3_nt: TGTGCCAGCAGCCCGAGGGCGGGGAACACCGGGGAGCTGTTTTTT; cdr3_aa: CASSPRAGNTGELFF
v_call: TRBV29-1; clone_size: .; d_call: .; j_call: TRBJ1-2; cdr3_nt: TGCAGCGTTCGTCCTGATAACTATGGCTACACCTTC; cdr3_aa: CSVRPDNYGYTF
v_call: TRBV7-9; clone_size: once; d_call: TRBD1; j_call: TRBJ2-1; cdr3_nt: TGTGCCAGCAGCTTCCGGACAGGACAGTTCTTC; cdr3_aa: CASSFRTGQFF
v_call: TRBV10-2; clone_size: many; d_call: .; j_call: TRBJ1-2; cdr3_nt: TGCGCCAGCAGTGACCGTAAGATTTCTGTCGGCTACACCTTC; cdr3_aa: CASSDRKISVGYTF
v_call: TRBV5-1; clone_size: few; d_call: .; j_call: TRBJ1-2; cdr3_nt: TGCGCCAGCAGCTTACTAGACAGCAACTATGGCTACACCTTC; cdr3_aa: CASSLLDSNYGYTF
v_call: TRBV11-2; clone_size: .; d_call: .; j_call: TRBJ2-7; cdr3_nt: TGTGCCAGCAGCTTTGGAACAGGGGAGGCCTACGAGCAGTACTTC; cdr3_aa: CASSFGTGEAYEQYF